What follows is one T cell receptor beta chain and its context. The antigen is not known. The data derive from a study of CD8 T cells in ankylosing spondylitis. General study results and limits: Previous work reported some of these motif variants in the synovial fluid and blood of reactive arthritis. The study identified a TCR beta motif of roughly eight highly homologous variants that appeared characteristic of ankylosing spondylitis blood. Reportedly, disease-linked clones are significantly enriched in ankylosing spondylitis patients' matched synovial fluid.

Making the TCR beta libraries involved quantitative 5'-RACE with molecular barcodes. Using its own MiXCR run on the 5' RACE reads, TCRdb lists one record per CDR3 protein. The data hold about 220,000 distinct CDR3 sequences, with more than 9% observed a single time. This CDR3 is 14 amino acids long. Trimming removed 0 bases from V and 7 bases from J, with 10 bases in between. The clonotype was recovered from a male donor with ankylosing spondylitis or in good health (not recorded which). The sequenced sample consisted of blood, either unsorted or a sorted T cell fraction (not recorded which). The rearrangement joins TRBV12-3 or TRBV12-4 to TRBJ2-1; the D call may be TRBD1 or TRBD2 (6 bases each). The CDR3 protein is CASSLAGGLNEQFF. CDR3 DNA sequence: TGTGCCAGCAGTTTAGCGGGGGGCCTAAATGAGCAGTTCTTC.